This paragraph reports one T cell receptor (beta chain). Its antigen is as yet unknown. The germline CDR1 and CDR2 sequences are SEHNR and FQNEAQ (reference sequence). This CDR3 is built from 12 residues. V lost 7 bases to trimming and J lost 2 bases, with 8 bases between them. Reverse transcription of all isolated RNA meant that expressed TCRB transcripts were sequenced. TCRdb's table, derived via immunoSEQ multiplex PCR, lists solely in-frame clones and lacks some. The table records some 120,000 clones, 15% to 20% of them present only once. The data are from a study of beta chain features in type 1 diabetes. As for the study in general: Summed over all samples, the examined sorted cells came to 85 million to 130 million.

General observations from the study: All four CD4+ subsets from Type 1 diabetes patients carried moderately but significantly shorter TCRB CDR3s. Overrepresentation of cells with high TCR expression could result from cDNA sequencing. Compared with healthy donors, patients appeared to share more similar naive, central memory and regulatory TCRB repertoires.

It was via CD45RO/CCR7/CD25/CD127/CD95/CD27 that CD4+ naive, central memory, regulatory and stem cell-like memory cells were sorted. The chain carries TRBV7-9 and TRBJ1-2; D unclear. The clonotype was recovered from a man between 18 and 35 years old with type 1 diabetes. The sequenced sample consisted of central memory CD4+ T cells from blood. CDR3 sequence: CASTNENYGYTF. In DNA, the CDR3 is TGTGCCAGCACCAACGAGAACTATGGCTACACCTTC.